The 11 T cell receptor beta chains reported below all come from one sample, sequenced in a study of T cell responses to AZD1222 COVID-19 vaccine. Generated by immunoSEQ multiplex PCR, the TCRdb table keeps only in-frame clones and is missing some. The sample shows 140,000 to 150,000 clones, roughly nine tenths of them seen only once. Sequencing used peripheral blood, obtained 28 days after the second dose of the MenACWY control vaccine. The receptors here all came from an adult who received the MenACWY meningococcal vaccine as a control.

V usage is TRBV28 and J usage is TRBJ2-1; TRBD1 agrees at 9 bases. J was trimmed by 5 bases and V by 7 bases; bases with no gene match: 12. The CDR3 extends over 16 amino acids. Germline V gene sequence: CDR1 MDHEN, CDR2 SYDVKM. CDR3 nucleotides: TGTGCCAGCAACTTGGGTCCGGGACAGGGTGACAATGAGCAGTTCTTC. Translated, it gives CASNLGPGQGDNEQFF.

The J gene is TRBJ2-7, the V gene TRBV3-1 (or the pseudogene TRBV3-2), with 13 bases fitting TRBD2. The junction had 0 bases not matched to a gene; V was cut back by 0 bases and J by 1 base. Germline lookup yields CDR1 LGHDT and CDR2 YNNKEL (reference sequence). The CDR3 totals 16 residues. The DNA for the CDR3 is TGTGCCAGCAGCCAAGAGGGACTAGCGGGATCCTACGAGCAGTACTTC. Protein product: CASSQEGLAGSYEQYF.

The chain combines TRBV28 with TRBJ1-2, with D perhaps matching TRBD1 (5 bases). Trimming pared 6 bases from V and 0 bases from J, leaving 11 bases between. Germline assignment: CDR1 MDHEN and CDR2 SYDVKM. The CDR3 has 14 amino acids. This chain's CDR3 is CASRTGHTNYGYTF. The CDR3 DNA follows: TGTGCCAGCAGAACCGGACACACTAACTATGGCTACACCTTC.

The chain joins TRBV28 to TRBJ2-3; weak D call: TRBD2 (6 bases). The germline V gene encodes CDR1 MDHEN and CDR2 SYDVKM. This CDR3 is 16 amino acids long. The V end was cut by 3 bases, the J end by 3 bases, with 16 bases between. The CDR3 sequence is CASSFLISGATDTQYF. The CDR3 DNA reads TGTGCCAGCAGTTTTTTAATCTCGGGAGCAACAGATACGCAGTATTTT.

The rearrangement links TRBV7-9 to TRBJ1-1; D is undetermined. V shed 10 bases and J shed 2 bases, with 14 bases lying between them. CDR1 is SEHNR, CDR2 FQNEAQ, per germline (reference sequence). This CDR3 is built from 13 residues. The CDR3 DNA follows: TGTGCCACATCCGGGTCCGTCAACACTGAAGCTTTCTTT. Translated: CATSGSVNTEAFF.

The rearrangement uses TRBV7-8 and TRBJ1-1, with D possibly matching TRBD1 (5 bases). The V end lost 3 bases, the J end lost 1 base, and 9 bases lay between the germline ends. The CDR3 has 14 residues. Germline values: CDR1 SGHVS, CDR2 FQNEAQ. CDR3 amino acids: CASSLQGANTEAFF. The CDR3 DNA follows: TGTGCCAGCAGCTTGCAGGGCGCGAACACTGAAGCTTTCTTT.

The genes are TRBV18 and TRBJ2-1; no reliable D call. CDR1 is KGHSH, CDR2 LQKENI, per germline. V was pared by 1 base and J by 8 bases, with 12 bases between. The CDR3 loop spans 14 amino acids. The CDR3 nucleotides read TGTGCCAGCTCACCACTCATCAGCCACGATGAGCAGTTCTTC. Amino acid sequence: CASSPLISHDEQFF.

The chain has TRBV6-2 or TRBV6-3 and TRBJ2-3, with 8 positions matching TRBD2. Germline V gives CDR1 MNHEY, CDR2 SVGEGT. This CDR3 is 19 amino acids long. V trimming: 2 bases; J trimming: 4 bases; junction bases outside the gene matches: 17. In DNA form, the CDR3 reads TGTGCCAGCAGTTACCCCACCCAGGAGACTAGCGTGAGCGCAGATACGCAGTATTTT. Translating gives CASSYPTQETSVSADTQYF.

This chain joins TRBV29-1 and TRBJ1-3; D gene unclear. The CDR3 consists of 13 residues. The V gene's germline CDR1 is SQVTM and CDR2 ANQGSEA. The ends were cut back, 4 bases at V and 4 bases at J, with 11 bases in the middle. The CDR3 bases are TGCAGCGTTGGTCGAGGCGACGGAAACACCATATATTTT. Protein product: CSVGRGDGNTIYF. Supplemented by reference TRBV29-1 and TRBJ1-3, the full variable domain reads SAVISQKPSRDICQRGTSLTIQCQVDSQVTMMFWYRQQPGQSLTLIATANQGSEATYESGFVIDKFPISRPNLTFSTLTVSNMSPEDSSIYLCSVGRGDGNTIYFGEGSWLTVV.

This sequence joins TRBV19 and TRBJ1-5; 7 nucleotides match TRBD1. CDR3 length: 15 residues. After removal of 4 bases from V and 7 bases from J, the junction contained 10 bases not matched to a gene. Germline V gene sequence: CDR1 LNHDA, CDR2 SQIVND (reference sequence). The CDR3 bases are TGTGCCAGTAGTAAAGTGACAGGGACTCCCCAGCCCCAGCATTTT. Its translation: CASSKVTGTPQPQHF.

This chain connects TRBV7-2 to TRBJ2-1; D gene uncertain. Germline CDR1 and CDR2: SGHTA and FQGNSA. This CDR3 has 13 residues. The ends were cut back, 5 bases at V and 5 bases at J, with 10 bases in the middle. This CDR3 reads CASSAGPDNEQFF. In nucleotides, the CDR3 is TGTGCCAGCAGCGCAGGACCTGACAATGAGCAGTTCTTC.